The entry that follows covers one T cell receptor (beta chain) sequence. Its matching antigen is unknown. A junction boundary mismatches the germline segment, possibly from a read error. The data were obtained in a study of shared clonotypes between healthy human individuals. Repertoires were generated with immunoSEQ multiplex PCR, while TCRdb's copy carries only in-frame clones and drops some. The sample shows about 1 million clones, 65% to 75% of them seen only once. Overall study findings and caveats: In having few donors, the study represented limited genetic and exposure-history diversity. Clonotypes which were not shared had lower generation probabilities than clonotypes that all four donors shared. The naive CD4 repertoires of a few donors were compared, and approximately 5% of clonotypes were shared.

The CDR3 length is 16 residues. The germline gives CDR1 SSHAT, CDR2 FNYEAQ (reference sequence). The TCR comes from a man between 18 and 29 years old in good health. The sequenced material came from memory CD4+ T cells sorted from blood. Subset indicated: CD45RA-negative fraction. V is TRBV7-7 and J is TRBJ2-2; TRBD1 agrees at 7 bases. The CDR3 bases are TGTGCTAGCAGCCCCGGGACAGTTCAGAACACCGGGGAGCTGTTTTTT. Translating gives CASSPGTVQNTGELFF.